One and the same sample provided the 6 T cell receptor beta chains below, sequenced in a study of T cell responses to AZD1222 COVID-19 vaccine. Profiling relied on immunoSEQ multiplex PCR, and the TCRdb table lists in-frame clones only, not all of them. This table holds tens of thousands of clones, approximately 90% found once. This material consisted of peripheral blood, taken on day 0 of MenACWY control vaccination. The receptors here all came from an adult in good health.

The gene calls are TRBV28 and TRBJ1-1; TRBD1 might be the D (5 bases). The ends were cut back, 4 bases at V and 0 bases at J, with 18 bases in the middle. The length of the CDR3 is 17 residues. The germline V gene has CDR1 MDHEN and CDR2 SYDVKM. The CDR3 DNA sequence: TGTGCCAGCAGTTCGGATGGGTGGGGGAAAGTGAACACTGAAGCTTTCTTT. Translated: CASSSDGWGKVNTEAFF.

V is TRBV3-1 (or the pseudogene TRBV3-2) and J is TRBJ2-7; D not certain. V lost 3 bases, J lost 2 bases, and 5 bases lay in between. The CDR3 is 12 residues long. Per the germline V gene, CDR1 is LGHDT and CDR2 is YNNKEL (reference sequence). The CDR3 region has the DNA TGTGCCAGCAGCCAGACAACCTACGAGCAGTACTTC. Protein sequence: CASSQTTYEQYF.

This rearrangement joins TRBV2 to TRBJ2-3; no firm D call. With 6 bases removed from V and 4 bases from J, the gap between germline ends came to 11 bases. Per germline, CDR1 SNHLY and CDR2 FYNNEI. This CDR3 is 13 amino acids long. The DNA of the CDR3 is TGTGCCAGCAGCTGGGGAATGGCAGATACGCAGTATTTT. Residues: CASSWGMADTQYF.

The chain has TRBV7-2 and TRBJ1-6, with TRBD1 matching 8 bases. Germline V gives CDR1 SGHTA, CDR2 FQGNSA. The CDR3 sequence is 15 residues long. V gave up 1 base and J gave up 9 bases; unmatched junction bases: 5. CDR3 bases: TGTGCCAGCAGCTTAGTTGCAGGACAGGGTTCACCCCTCCACTTT. Its translation is CASSLVAGQGSPLHF.

DNA for the CDR3: TGCGCCAGCAGCTTACCCGACGGCTCGAATTCACCCCTCCACTTT. It encodes CASSLPDGSNSPLHF. The V and J genes are TRBV5-1 and TRBJ1-6; D not resolved. The CDR3 is 15 amino acids. V gave up 2 bases and J gave up 7 bases, with 13 bases separating them. Germline CDR1 and CDR2: SGHRS and YFSETQ.

The rearrangement uses TRBV7-2 and TRBJ1-4; D not resolved. Germline assignment: CDR1 SGHTA and CDR2 FQGNSA. V lost 4 bases and J 4 bases, leaving 13 bases between the germline ends. The CDR3 runs to 15 residues. CDR3 protein: CASSYGQTLNEKLFF. The DNA for the CDR3 is TGTGCCAGCAGCTACGGGCAGACTCTTAATGAAAAACTGTTTTTT.